A single sample is the source of the 20 T cell receptor beta chains below, sequenced in a study of T cell responses to AZD1222 COVID-19 vaccine (dated by TCRdb to about 2021). The label giving this sample's time point can be read as: baseline before first vaccination. Libraries were constructed by the immunoSEQ multiplex PCR assay. TCRdb holds this immuneACCESS table with in-frame rearrangements only. Some clones are missing; in checked studies, unresolved V genes explain under half, and the rest has no known cause. The sample table contains about 94,000 clones; only one count was recorded for 70% to 90% of them. Jointly, the top ten make up 13% of the sample. The material sequenced was peripheral blood, taken on day 0 of AZD1222 vaccination. These receptors were taken from an adult in good health.

The J gene is TRBJ2-7, the V gene TRBV7-8; D is undetermined. The CDR3 is 14 residues long. CDR1 is SGHVS and CDR2 is FQNEAQ in the germline V gene. With 5 bases removed from V and 0 bases from J, the gap between germline ends came to 11 bases. CDR3 residues: CASSVSLHSYEQYF. CDR3 coding DNA: TGTGCCAGCAGCGTTAGCCTACACTCCTACGAGCAGTACTTC.

The genes are TRBV7-2 and TRBJ2-1; 12 nucleotides line up with TRBD2. The CDR3 length is 16 residues. Unmatched junction bases numbered 12, after V lost 7 bases and J lost 8 bases. Germline CDR1 SGHTA, CDR2 FQGNSA. The CDR3 DNA sequence: TGTGCCAGCAAGGAAGGAGGGCTAGCGGGGGGGGATGAGCAGTTCTTC. This translates into CASKEGGLAGGDEQFF.

The V call is TRBV19, the J call TRBJ1-2, with a possible D match to TRBD1 (6 bases). Germline CDR1 LNHDA, CDR2 SQIVND (reference sequence). CDR3 size: 12 residues. V gave up 3 bases and J gave up 8 bases, with 10 bases separating them. In DNA, the CDR3 is TGTGCCAGTAGTATGGGGGCAGGCGGCTACACCTTC. It specifies CASSMGAGGYTF.

This rearrangement joins TRBV4-1 to TRBJ1-5, with D possibly matching TRBD1 (5 bases). The germline gives CDR1 MGHRA, CDR2 YSYEKL. The CDR3 length is 12 residues. V dropped 0 bases and J dropped 13 bases, with 10 bases sitting between them. For the CDR3, the DNA is TGCGCCAGCAGCCAAGAAGTGGGGCCACAGCATTTT. Translated, it gives CASSQEVGPQHF.

CDR3 nucleotides: TGTGCCAGCAGCGAAGCCCCCTCGGGGACAGATACGCAGTATTTT. The encoded protein is CASSEAPSGTDTQYF. The V gene is TRBV7-9, the J gene TRBJ2-3; possibly TRBD2 for D (5 bases). The germline CDR1 and CDR2 sequences are SEHNR and FQNEAQ (reference sequence). The CDR3 contains 15 residues. Between the trimmed V and J ends, which lost 5 bases and 3 bases, there was a span of 15 bases.

The chain links TRBV5-6 to TRBJ2-1, with 11 positions matching TRBD2. V was pared by 4 bases and J by 6 bases, with 9 bases of the junction left unmatched. Germline CDR1 SGHDT, CDR2 YYEEEE. The CDR3 contains 16 residues. DNA of the CDR3: TGTGCCAGCAGCGTAATAGCGGGGGGGCCCGGCAATGAGCAGTTCTTC. Amino acids: CASSVIAGGPGNEQFF.

The chain employs TRBV29-1 and TRBJ1-2; 7 bases match TRBD1. This CDR3 is 12 amino acids long. The J segment lost 1 base and the V segment lost 7 bases, leaving 3 bases of the junction unmatched. The germline V gene encodes CDR1 SQVTM and CDR2 ANQGSEA. CDR3 protein: CSGGDSNYGYTF. The CDR3 region has the DNA TGCAGCGGCGGGGACAGTAACTATGGCTACACCTTC.

The J gene is TRBJ1-2, the V gene TRBV5-1; D is unclear. The CDR3 totals 13 residues. V was clipped by 5 bases and J by 6 bases, with 14 bases between them. In germline, CDR1 is SGHRS, CDR2 YFSETQ. CDR3 sequence reads: CASRNGQEDGYTF. The DNA for the CDR3 is TGCGCCAGCAGAAACGGGCAGGAGGATGGCTACACCTTC.

The sample holds one count of this clone. The chain uses TRBV2 and TRBJ2-1, with 9 bases aligning to TRBD2. The germline V gene encodes CDR1 SNHLY and CDR2 FYNNEI. The CDR3 is 15 residues long. V shed 6 bases, J shed 4 bases, and the junction held 7 bases outside the gene matches. The CDR3 loop reads CASRNAGGQYNEQFF. The DNA for the CDR3 is TGTGCCAGCAGGAACGCGGGGGGGCAGTACAATGAGCAGTTCTTC.

This clone occurred once. V is TRBV19 and J is TRBJ1-2; 11 bases map to TRBD1. CDR3 length equals 17 residues. With 3 bases clipped from V and 4 bases from J, the junction kept 10 bases outside the gene matches. Germline V gene data show CDR1 as LNHDA and CDR2 as SQIVND (reference sequence). CDR3 residues: CASSIKRTGGALYGYTF. The CDR3 DNA is TGTGCCAGTAGTATCAAACGGACAGGGGGCGCGCTCTATGGCTACACCTTC.

This sequence joins TRBV6-5 and TRBJ2-2, with no clear D. The CDR3 has 15 amino acids. V lost 7 bases and J 2 bases, leaving 14 bases between the germline ends. CDR1 is MNHEY, CDR2 SVGAGI, per germline. CDR3 DNA: TGTGCCAGCAAGGACGGGCCTAGAAACACCGGGGAGCTGTTTTTT. It translates to CASKDGPRNTGELFF.

The CDR3 sequence: CATLFPRGNYGYTF. CDR3 sequence (DNA): TGTGCCACCCTTTTCCCCCGCGGTAACTATGGCTACACCTTC. The V call is TRBV28, the J call TRBJ1-2; D uncertain. The CDR3 sequence is 14 residues long. CDR1 is MDHEN and CDR2 is SYDVKM in the germline V gene. V dropped 10 bases and J dropped 1 base, with 16 bases sitting between them.

V gene TRBV11-2 combines with J gene TRBJ1-1; D remains ambiguous. The CDR3 contains 13 residues. Germline V gene lookup returns CDR1 SGHAT and CDR2 FQNNGV. Trimming removed 1 base from V and 11 bases from J, with 14 bases in between. CDR3: CASSLGISSLAFF. CDR3 DNA: TGTGCCAGCAGCTTAGGGATCTCCTCTTTGGCTTTCTTT.

The V gene is TRBV7-3, the J gene TRBJ1-1; no clear D gene. V dropped 3 bases and J dropped 1 base, with 6 bases sitting between them. CDR1 is SGHTA, CDR2 FQGTGA, per germline. This CDR3 region has 13 residues. This CDR3 reads CASSFFENTEAFF. The CDR3 DNA reads TGTGCCAGCAGCTTCTTTGAGAACACTGAAGCTTTCTTT.

The V call is TRBV15, the J call TRBJ2-1; 8 positions agree with TRBD2. Germline V lookup: CDR1 LNHNV, CDR2 YYDKDF (reference sequence). The V segment lost 2 bases and the J segment 6 bases; nucleotides outside the gene matches: 9. The CDR3 extends over 16 amino acids. Here the CDR3 DNA reads TGTGCCACCAGCAGACGGGGGGGCTCCGGGCGCAATGAGCAGTTCTTC. The encoded protein is CATSRRGGSGRNEQFF.

This clone was counted between two and nine times. The V gene is TRBV28, the J gene TRBJ1-6; D unclear. CDR3 length: 14 residues. Germline V gene sequence: CDR1 MDHEN, CDR2 SYDVKM. The ends were cut back, 5 bases at V and 0 bases at J, with 5 bases in the middle. CDR3 bases: TGTGCCAGCAGTCGAACCTCCTATAATTCACCCCTCCACTTT. Encoded protein: CASSRTSYNSPLHF.

The chain is built from TRBV15 and TRBJ2-7; 7 bases are shared with TRBD1. Germline V gene data show CDR1 as LNHNV and CDR2 as YYDKDF (reference sequence). The CDR3 extends over 16 amino acids. Losses at the gene ends were 0 bases for V and 2 bases for J; bases not matched to a gene: 7. Written as DNA, the CDR3 is TGTGCCACCAGCAGAGATAGAACAGGGGTTGCCTACGAGCAGTACTTC. Its translation: CATSRDRTGVAYEQYF.

The V and J genes are TRBV5-1 and TRBJ2-1, with 8 bases fitting TRBD2. This CDR3 contains 13 residues. The trim removed 3 bases at V and 6 bases at J, leaving 2 bases unmatched. CDR1 is SGHRS, CDR2 YFSETQ, per germline. The CDR3 is CASSYSGVNEQFF. The DNA for the CDR3 is TGCGCCAGCAGCTATAGCGGGGTCAATGAGCAGTTCTTC.

This clone was observed once. This chain uses TRBV5-1 with TRBJ2-7, with D perhaps TRBD2 (5 bases). V was trimmed by 2 bases and J by 0 bases, leaving 9 bases between them. The CDR3 is made up of 14 amino acids. The germline CDR1 and CDR2 sequences are SGHRS and YFSETQ. The CDR3 reads CASSFTGSSYEQYF. CDR3 nucleotides: TGCGCCAGCAGCTTTACGGGGAGCTCCTACGAGCAGTACTTC.

This chain connects TRBV9 to TRBJ1-2; TRBD1 matches 8 bases. The length of the CDR3 is 13 residues. Trimming took 2 bases from V and 6 from J; bases not matched to a gene: 3. Germline CDR1 SGDLS, CDR2 YYNGEE. CDR3 nucleotide sequence: TGTGCCAGCAGCGTCGGGACAGGAGATGGCTACACCTTC. Encoded protein: CASSVGTGDGYTF. Full variable domain (missing parts from reference TRBV9 and TRBJ1-2): DSGVTQTPKHLITATGQRVTLRCSPRSGDLSVYWYQQSLDQGLQFLIQYYNGEERAKGNILERFSAQQFPDLHSELNLSSLELGDSALYFCASSVGTGDGYTFGSGTRLTVV.